This T cell receptor beta chain was identified during a study of esophageal squamous cell carcinoma under preoperative chemotherapy. Study-wide findings and caveats: After treatment, tumor-infiltrating lymphocytes seemed to come partly from incoming peripheral T cells, not only local changes. Tumor-infiltrating lymphocytes showed no significant post-chemotherapy TCR diversity increase, unlike peripheral T cells. After paclitaxel-nedaplatin, abundant clones were more likely to contract than amplify.

This clonotype has at least ten counts. Its specificity is not known. From the PCR reads, TCRdb called clonotypes with MiXCR, one entry per CDR3 protein. Of about 18,000 distinct CDR3 sequences in the sample, more than 45% are singletons; the top ten hold around 29%. Germline trimming cut 4 bases from V and 4 bases from J; bases unmatched to any gene: 26. CDR3 size: 22 residues. The germline gives CDR1 MDHEN, CDR2 SYDVKM. The sample's time point: after preoperative PTX-NDP chemotherapy. Patients received paclitaxel-nedaplatin as preoperative chemotherapy before surgery. The TCR comes from a human donor with esophageal squamous cell carcinoma. The donor label of this sample is uncertain. Sampling was carried out from a patient given preoperative chemotherapy. This chain connects TRBV28 to TRBJ2-1; 9 bases are shared with TRBD2. The CDR3 region has the DNA TGTGCCAGCAGTTCGCCAACTGGACCGGCGGGAGGGCCAGATCTCCTATACAATGAGCAGTTCTTC. Protein sequence: CASSSPTGPAGGPDLLYNEQFF.